This TCR beta chain was captured in a study of post-analysis software for immune sequencing data. General study points: Controls had lower frequencies than patients of four or five TRBV segments, which included TRBV5-6, TRBV5-1 and TRBV20-1. F measure grouped same-batch samples tightly together. In multiple sclerosis, normalized Chao1 diversity was significantly below that of controls.

CDR1 and CDR2 from the germline V gene are SQVTM and ANQGSEA. The CDR3 consists of 12 residues. To note about this clonotype: Its antigen is as yet unknown. A read error may produce the germline difference seen at one junction end.

Built from TCR beta cDNA, the libraries had unique molecular identifiers in them. Each sample of roughly 0.85 to 11 million input T cells yielded roughly 500,000 cDNA molecules, so each molecule approximated one T cell. TCRdb re-analysed the PCR reads in MiXCR, keeping a single row per CDR3 protein. Among roughly 650,000 distinct CDR3 sequences listed, approximately 60% were seen once. Sequenced input: blood. The sequence came from a girl aged 2 to 9 with multiple sclerosis. This sequence joins TRBV29-1 and TRBJ2-1; D assignment may be TRBD1 or TRBD2 (5 bases each). CDR3 region: CSVGRELNGQFF. CDR3 in DNA: TGCAGCGTCGGCAGGGAGTTAAATGGGCAGTTCTTC.